This is a list of T cell receptor beta chains from one sample in a study of T cell responses to AZD1222 COVID-19 vaccine. Profiling relied on immunoSEQ multiplex PCR, and the TCRdb table lists in-frame clones only, not all of them. The sample consists of roughly 140,000 clones, roughly 92% of them appearing once. The sequencing here drew on peripheral blood, taken on day 0 of AZD1222 vaccination. These TCRs come from an adult in good health. Both conserved end residues are part of each CDR3. A D gene is named only where the DNA matches it firmly. Clone size appears in some rows only: once, few, many, or a class for an expanded clone.

TRBD2 | NA | TRBJ2-5 | TRBV19 | 13 | CASKISGSETQYF | TGTGCCAGTAAGATTAGCGGGAGTGAGACCCAGTACTTC
NA | NA | TRBJ1-3 | TRBV5-5 | 15 | CASSLAPGAGNTIYF | TGTGCCAGCAGCTTGGCCCCGGGGGCTGGAAACACCATATATTTT
NA | NA | TRBJ1-1 | TRBV12-3/TRBV12-4 | 13 | CASSLQVNTEAFF | TGTGCCAGCAGTTTACAGGTGAACACTGAAGCTTTCTTT
NA | NA | TRBJ2-3 | TRBV28 | 16 | CASRTGGPSRTDTQYF | TGTGCCAGCAGGACGGGCGGACCCTCACGCACAGATACGCAGTATTTT
NA | NA | TRBJ1-4 | TRBV7-9 | 14 | CASRHRSTNEKLFF | TGTGCCAGCAGACACAGGTCCACTAATGAAAAACTGTTTTTT
TRBD1 | NA | TRBJ1-2 | TRBV5-6 | 16 | CASSLGPGQGSYGYTF | TGTGCCAGCAGCTTGGGCCCGGGACAGGGGAGCTATGGCTACACCTTC
TRBD1 | NA | TRBJ1-2 | TRBV5-5 | 12 | CASSWDRGGYTF | TGTGCCAGCAGCTGGGACAGGGGCGGCTACACCTTC
NA | NA | TRBJ2-2 | TRBV6-4 | 12 | CASSAGSGELFF | TGTGCCAGCAGTGCGGGGTCCGGGGAGCTGTTTTTT
TRBD1 | NA | TRBJ1-1 | TRBV4-1 | 15 | CASSLMTGKNTEAFF | TGCGCCAGCAGCCTAATGACAGGGAAAAACACTGAAGCTTTCTTT
TRBD2 | NA | TRBJ2-1 | TRBV11-3 | 14 | CASSLAGGAHEQFF | TGTGCCAGCAGCTTAGCGGGGGGGGCCCATGAGCAGTTCTTC
TRBD1 | NA | TRBJ1-1 | TRBV7-8 | 14 | CASSTGQASTEAFF | TGTGCCAGCAGCACAGGACAGGCGAGCACTGAAGCTTTCTTT
TRBD1 | few | TRBJ1-2 | TRBV14 | 12 | CASSRRGLGYTF | TGTGCCAGCAGCCGGAGGGGGCTTGGCTACACCTTC
NA | NA | TRBJ1-4 | TRBV5-4 | 13 | CASSLDTNEKLFF | TGTGCCAGCAGCTTGGACACGAATGAAAAACTGTTTTTT
NA | once | TRBJ1-1 | TRBV20-1 | 13 | CSASDGLNTEAFF | TGCAGTGCTAGTGACGGCCTGAACACTGAAGCTTTCTTT
NA | NA | TRBJ2-3 | TRBV24-1 | 13 | CATFDPVFDTQYF | TGTGCCACCTTCGACCCCGTGTTCGATACGCAGTATTTT